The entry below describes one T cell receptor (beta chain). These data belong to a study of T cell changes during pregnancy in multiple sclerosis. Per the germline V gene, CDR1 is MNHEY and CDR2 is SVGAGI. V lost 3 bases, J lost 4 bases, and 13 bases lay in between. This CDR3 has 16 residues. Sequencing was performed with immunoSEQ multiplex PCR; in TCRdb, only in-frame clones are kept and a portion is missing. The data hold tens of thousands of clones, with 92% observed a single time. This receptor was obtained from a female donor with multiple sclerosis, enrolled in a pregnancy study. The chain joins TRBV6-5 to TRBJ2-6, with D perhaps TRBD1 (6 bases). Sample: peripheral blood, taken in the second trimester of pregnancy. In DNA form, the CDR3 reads TGTGCCAGCAGTTATTTCAGGGGATCCGGGGCCAACGTCCTGACTTTC. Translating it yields CASSYFRGSGANVLTF.